The 30 T cell receptor beta chains reported below all come from one sample, sequenced in a study of shared clonotypes between healthy human individuals. Only in-frame clones appear in the TCRdb table, and some are missing; sequencing was by immunoSEQ multiplex PCR. The table lists millions of clones, approximately 90% of them singletons, with about 0.13% in the top ten. Sequenced input: naive CD4+ T cells sorted from blood. Indicated subset: CD45RA+ positively selected. The receptors shown here come from a man in his late teens or twenties in good health.

The chain recombines TRBV28 with TRBJ1-2; no clear D gene. CDR1 and CDR2 (germline): MDHEN, SYDVKM. The CDR3 is 14 residues long. Trimming pared 1 base from V and 4 bases from J, leaving 10 bases between. The CDR3 sequence is CASSLLISAYGYTF. The CDR3, as DNA: TGTGCCAGCAGTTTATTGATATCAGCCTATGGCTACACCTTC.

Only one count was recorded for this clone. This chain uses TRBV5-8 with TRBJ2-5; no reliable D call. Germline V gene lookup returns CDR1 SGHTS and CDR2 YDEGEE. The ends were cut back, 2 bases at V and 5 bases at J, with 13 bases in the middle. The CDR3 extends over 14 amino acids. The chain's CDR3 is CASSFLDGIETQYF. For the CDR3, the DNA is TGTGCCAGCAGCTTCTTAGACGGTATTGAGACCCAGTACTTC.

CDR3 in DNA: TGTGCCAGCAGTGAGGGCAGGTCCAACTATGGCTACACCTTC. The encoded protein is CASSEGRSNYGYTF. V gene TRBV25-1 combines with J gene TRBJ1-2; D is unclear. The CDR3 runs 14 residues. V dropped 3 bases and J dropped 2 bases, with 10 bases sitting between them. Germline CDR1 MGHDK, CDR2 SYGVNS.

This chain joins TRBV6-1 and TRBJ1-2; D not resolved. CDR1 and CDR2 (germline): MNHNS, SASEGT. The CDR3 loop spans 16 amino acids. Trimming took off 4 bases at V and 0 bases at J, with 15 bases between the two ends. CDR3 in amino acids: CASSVPTLAANYGYTF. Written as DNA, the CDR3 is TGTGCCAGCAGTGTGCCGACACTAGCAGCTAACTATGGCTACACCTTC.

The genes are TRBV10-2 and TRBJ2-3; D might be TRBD1 (6 bases). CDR1 WSHSY and CDR2 SAAADI come from the germline V gene. There are 15 residues in the CDR3. V lost 3 bases and J 3 bases, leaving 13 bases between the germline ends. The CDR3 loop reads CASSEQGVPTDTQYF. The CDR3 DNA reads TGCGCCAGCAGTGAACAGGGCGTCCCTACAGATACGCAGTATTTT.

The gene calls are TRBV19 and TRBJ2-3; a possible D gene is TRBD2 (5 bases). Germline CDR1 and CDR2: LNHDA and SQIVND (reference sequence). The germline V and J ends were trimmed by 6 bases and 6 bases, with 13 bases remaining between them. The CDR3 extends over 13 amino acids. The CDR3 loop reads CASSPPPGDTQYF. The CDR3 bases are TGTGCCAGTAGCCCTCCACCGGGGGATACGCAGTATTTT.

This chain uses TRBV7-2 with TRBJ1-2; D remains ambiguous. Looked up from germline, CDR1 is SGHTA and CDR2 is FQGNSA. The CDR3 runs to 12 residues. V was shortened by 8 bases and J by 7 bases, with 14 bases between the two germline ends. The CDR3 DNA reads as TGTGCCAGCCGGGAAAGGCCGCTTGGCTACACCTTC. Translating it yields CASRERPLGYTF.

V is TRBV7-9 and J is TRBJ2-3; D unresolved. From germline, CDR1 is SEHNR and CDR2 FQNEAQ (reference sequence). The CDR3 contains 13 residues. The V and J ends lost 2 bases and 5 bases respectively, with 8 bases between them. CDR3 amino acids: CASSLIFRDTQYF. For the CDR3, the DNA is TGTGCCAGCAGCTTAATCTTTAGAGATACGCAGTATTTT.

J is TRBJ1-3 and V is TRBV6-5; TRBD1 agrees at 7 bases. Germline CDR1 MNHEY, CDR2 SVGAGI. V gave up 2 bases and J gave up 7 bases; unmatched junction bases: 8. The CDR3 totals 15 residues. The CDR3 here is CASSYLGTETNTIYF. CDR3 nucleotides: TGTGCCAGCAGTTACCTGGGGACAGAAACGAACACCATATATTTT.

CDR3 protein: CSASGLAGAQQFF. The CDR3 DNA sequence: TGCAGCGCCTCGGGACTAGCGGGAGCCCAGCAGTTCTTC. V and J are TRBV29-1 and TRBJ2-1, with TRBD2 identical over 14 bases. Per the germline V gene, CDR1 is SQVTM and CDR2 is ANQGSEA. V trimming: 7 bases; J trimming: 11 bases; junction bases outside the gene matches: 7. This CDR3 contains 13 residues.

Concerning this clone itself: Other DNA sequences in this sample translate to the same CDR3. The chain joins TRBV19 to TRBJ2-2; TRBD1 or TRBD2 may be the D gene (5 bases each). Germline V gives CDR1 LNHDA, CDR2 SQIVND (reference sequence). The CDR3 sequence is 15 residues long. Trimming removed 2 bases from V and 6 bases from J, with 13 bases in between. The CDR3 nucleotides read TGTGCCAGTAGTATACCAGGGAGACGGGCCGGGGAGCTGTTTTTT. This codes for CASSIPGRRAGELFF. Looking up the rest from reference TRBV19 and TRBJ2-2 gives the full variable domain: DGGITQSPKYLFRKEGQNVTLSCEQNLNHDAMYWYRQDPGQGLRLIYYSQIVNDFQKGDIAEGYSVSREKKESFPLTVTSAQKNPTAFYLCASSIPGRRAGELFFGEGSRLTVL.

The sample holds a few counts of this clone. V gene TRBV27 combines with J gene TRBJ1-5, with a tentative D call TRBD1 (5 bases). The CDR3 is 12 amino acids. The germline V gene has CDR1 MNHEY and CDR2 SMNVEV (reference sequence). V lost 5 bases and J lost 7, with 9 bases in between. CDR3 DNA sequence: TGTGCCAGCAGTCGCTGGGACCAGCCCCAGCATTTT. It translates to CASSRWDQPQHF.

The chain has TRBV7-2 and TRBJ2-3, with 8 positions matching TRBD2. The ends lost 3 bases at V and 2 bases at J; junction bases unmatched: 13. The CDR3 spans 18 residues. Germline V gene sequence: CDR1 SGHTA, CDR2 FQGNSA. The CDR3 reads CASSFPTTSGPITDTQYF. The CDR3 DNA reads TGTGCCAGCAGCTTCCCAACTACTAGCGGCCCTATCACAGATACGCAGTATTTT.

This clone occurred a few times. The V and J genes are TRBV5-1 and TRBJ1-1; D remains ambiguous. The CDR3 sequence is 15 residues long. Trimming pared 0 bases from V and 3 bases from J, leaving 12 bases between. Looked up from germline, CDR1 is SGHRS and CDR2 is YFSETQ. The CDR3 nucleotides read TGCGCCAGCAGCTTGGACCTGAGGACGGACACTGAAGCTTTCTTT. It codes for CASSLDLRTDTEAFF.

The V call is TRBV6-6, the J call TRBJ1-3; 9 bases are shared with TRBD1. Germline V gene data show CDR1 as MNHNY and CDR2 as SVGAGI (reference sequence). There are 14 residues in the CDR3. V lost 7 bases and J lost 8; bases outside the gene matches: 9. CDR3 sequence: CASNAGTGSHTIYF. DNA for the CDR3: TGTGCCAGCAACGCCGGGACAGGGAGTCACACCATATATTTT.

The rearrangement uses TRBV28 and TRBJ1-6; unclear D gene. V lost 3 bases, J lost 9 bases, and 6 bases lay in between. The germline gives CDR1 MDHEN, CDR2 SYDVKM. This CDR3 has 12 amino acids. The CDR3 protein is CASSLPGSPLHF. Written as DNA, the CDR3 is TGTGCCAGCAGTTTGCCCGGTTCACCCCTCCACTTT.

This clone was seen only once. J is TRBJ1-6 and V is TRBV7-9; maybe TRBD1 (5 bases). CDR1 SEHNR and CDR2 FQNEAQ come from the germline V gene (reference sequence). The germline V and J ends were trimmed by 7 bases and 7 bases, with 20 bases remaining between them. The CDR3 runs to 16 residues. CDR3 nucleotide sequence: TGTGCCAGCACCCCTATCGGCGGGACGCAAAATTCACCCCTCCACTTT. It yields the protein CASTPIGGTQNSPLHF.

The chain employs TRBV29-1 and TRBJ2-1; the D is unclear. There are 11 residues in the CDR3. The V end was cut by 6 bases, the J end by 6 bases, with 9 bases between. Per germline, CDR1 SQVTM and CDR2 ANQGSEA. The DNA for the CDR3 is TGCAGCGTCATGCCGGGCAATGAGCAGTTCTTC. The encoded protein is CSVMPGNEQFF.

This clone has a single count. Other nucleotide sequences from this sample produce the same CDR3. The genes are TRBV5-1 and TRBJ1-3; TRBD1 matches at 8 bases. After removal of 0 bases from V and 4 bases from J, the junction contained 3 bases not matched to a gene. CDR1 and CDR2 from the germline V gene are SGHRS and YFSETQ. This CDR3 has 15 residues. The CDR3: CASSLGTGTGNTIYF. CDR3 sequence (DNA): TGCGCCAGCAGCTTGGGGACAGGGACGGGAAACACCATATATTTT.

The rearrangement uses TRBV7-8 and TRBJ1-4, with 10 bases fitting TRBD1. The trim removed 5 bases at V and 2 bases at J, leaving 8 bases unmatched. The germline V gene has CDR1 SGHVS and CDR2 FQNEAQ. The CDR3 runs to 17 residues. CDR3 sequence reads: CASSTMTGGSTNEKLFF. For the CDR3, the DNA is TGTGCCAGCAGCACGATGACAGGGGGCTCGACTAATGAAAAACTGTTTTTT.

Of note for this clone: Other DNA sequences within the sample encode an identical CDR3. This chain uses TRBV10-3 with TRBJ2-7; TRBD2 agrees at 9 bases. Unmatched junction bases numbered 4, after V lost 3 bases and J lost 1 base. This CDR3 is built from 15 residues. Germline V CDR1 and CDR2: ENHRY, SYGVKD. CDR3 nucleotides: TGTGCCATCAGTGAAAGTAGCGGGAGTTCCTACGAGCAGTACTTC. This sequence encodes CAISESSGSSYEQYF.

This clone was observed a few times. This chain connects TRBV11-2 to TRBJ2-7; 10 nucleotides align to TRBD1. The junction had 8 bases not matched to a gene; V was cut back by 6 bases and J by 6 bases. CDR3 length: 14 amino acids. Germline assignment: CDR1 SGHAT and CDR2 FQNNGV. For the CDR3, the DNA is TGTGCCAGCAGGGACCGGGACAGGGGAGCCGAGCAGTACTTC. Protein product: CASRDRDRGAEQYF.

Of note for this clone: Other DNA sequences in this sample translate to the same CDR3. The chain couples TRBV5-1 to TRBJ2-7; TRBD1 aligns across 9 bases. CDR1 is SGHRS and CDR2 is YFSETQ in the germline V gene. V shed 4 bases and J 4 bases; nucleotides not matched to a gene: 6. The CDR3 length is 14 residues. CDR3 loop: CASSLGQGLYEQYF. CDR3 sequence (DNA): TGCGCCAGCAGCCTTGGACAGGGGTTATACGAGCAGTACTTC.

The V gene is TRBV11-3, the J gene TRBJ1-1; 7 nucleotides align to TRBD1. CDR3 length: 12 amino acids. Germline loops: CDR1 SGHNT, CDR2 YENEEA. The J segment lost 8 bases and the V segment lost 5 bases, leaving 5 bases of the junction unmatched. The CDR3 DNA follows: TGTGCCAGCAGCACGACAGGGACGGAAGCTTTCTTT. Residues: CASSTTGTEAFF.

This clone was found a few times. This rearrangement joins TRBV4-2 to TRBJ1-6, with D possibly being TRBD1 (6 bases). V was cut by 0 bases and J by 15 bases, with 18 bases left in between. From germline, CDR1 is LGHNA and CDR2 YNFKEQ. The CDR3 extends over 15 amino acids. The CDR3 bases are TGTGCCAGCAGCCAAGATCGGGAACGCCCAGGGGTCCTCCACTTT. This gives the protein CASSQDRERPGVLHF.

The CDR3 nucleotides read TGTGCCTACTATACTGGAAACACCATATATTTT. Translating it yields CAYYTGNTIYF. This rearrangement joins TRBV27 to TRBJ1-3; D is ambiguous. CDR1 is MNHEY, CDR2 SMNVEV, per germline (reference sequence). This CDR3 spans 11 amino acids. V was trimmed by 11 bases and J by 2 bases, leaving 7 bases between them.

This rearrangement joins TRBV6-1 to TRBJ1-5, with a tentative D call TRBD1 (6 bases). The ends were cut back, 0 bases at V and 0 bases at J, with 15 bases in the middle. The germline CDR1 and CDR2 sequences are MNHNS and SASEGT. This CDR3 has 18 amino acids. Here the CDR3 reads CASSEASVGQSSNQPQHF. CDR3 DNA: TGTGCCAGCAGTGAAGCGAGTGTGGGACAAAGTAGCAATCAGCCCCAGCATTTT.

This clone came up once. The V gene is TRBV7-2, the J gene TRBJ2-7; D not certain. V lost 8 bases, J lost 0 bases, and 11 bases lay in between. CDR3 length: 13 amino acids. In germline, CDR1 is SGHTA, CDR2 FQGNSA. The CDR3 here is CASGKGSSYEQYF. The CDR3 region has the DNA TGTGCCAGCGGGAAGGGTAGCTCCTACGAGCAGTACTTC.

This chain uses TRBV5-1 with TRBJ2-7; D is possibly TRBD1 or TRBD2 (6 bases each). CDR3 length: 17 residues. Trimming left V 2 bases short and J 3 bases short, with 21 bases between. Germline V lookup: CDR1 SGHRS, CDR2 YFSETQ. The CDR3 DNA is TGCGCCAGCAGCTTAGACAGGACGGGAGCTTCCAACTACGAGCAGTACTTC. Translation gives CASSLDRTGASNYEQYF.

This chain uses TRBV4-1 with TRBJ1-5, with D unresolved. Germline lookup yields CDR1 MGHRA and CDR2 YSYEKL. The CDR3 consists of 15 residues. Trimming removed 0 bases from V and 6 bases from J, with 12 bases in between. CDR3 residues: CASSQDHRSGQPQHF. The CDR3 nucleotides are TGCGCCAGCAGCCAAGATCACCGCTCGGGTCAGCCCCAGCATTTT.